The sequence of this TCR beta chain was determined in a study of cytomegalovirus exposure and HLA in healthy donors. Looking at the study overall: Falling in the Caucasian-associated ancestry cluster were 65% to 90% of about 400 genotyped donors.

Study results and limitations: In a later analysis, HLA-associated beta chains showed higher expansion and lower generation probabilities than comparable chains. Reports state that TCR beta sequences accurately predicted most subjects' HLA-A and HLA-B alleles.

PCR involved 60 Vbeta and 13 Jbeta primers. TCRdb's table, derived via immunoSEQ multiplex PCR, lists solely in-frame clones and lacks some. Altogether 200,000 to 250,000 clones are present, approximately 87% being singletons, with the ten largest covering roughly 1.3%. A remark on this clone: Antigen: not known.

This sequence originates from a human donor in good health. The sample consisted of PBMCs.

CDR3 nucleotide sequence: TGTGCCAGCAGCTTACAAGCGGGAGTTGACAATGAGCAGTTCTTC. It specifies CASSLQAGVDNEQFF. The gene calls are TRBV7-3 and TRBJ2-1, with TRBD2 matching over 8 bases. The junction had 5 bases not matched to a gene; V was cut back by 2 bases and J by 5 bases. This CDR3 region has 15 residues. CDR1 is SGHTA, CDR2 FQGTGA, per germline.